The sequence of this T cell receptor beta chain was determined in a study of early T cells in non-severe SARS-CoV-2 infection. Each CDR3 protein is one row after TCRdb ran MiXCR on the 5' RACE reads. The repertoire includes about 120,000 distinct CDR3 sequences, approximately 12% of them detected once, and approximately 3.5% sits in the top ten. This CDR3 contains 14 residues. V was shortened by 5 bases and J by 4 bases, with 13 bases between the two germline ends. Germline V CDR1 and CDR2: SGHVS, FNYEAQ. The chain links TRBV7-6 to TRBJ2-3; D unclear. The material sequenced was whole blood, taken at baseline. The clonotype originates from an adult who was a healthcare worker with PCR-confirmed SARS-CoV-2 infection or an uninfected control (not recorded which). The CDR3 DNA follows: TGTGCCAGCAGCCCTGGGGATTTCTCAGATACGCAGTATTTT. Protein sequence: CASSPGDFSDTQYF.